The 6 T cell receptor beta chains in this list originate from one sample, sequenced in a study of PD-1 blockade in classical Hodgkin lymphoma. Every single patient, without exception, relapsed after autologous stem cell transplantation, and brentuximab vedotin exposure varied. Here immunoSEQ multiplex PCR was the method, and the copy in TCRdb shows in-frame clones only, minus some. The sample records about 97,000 clones, around four fifths being singletons. Material: peripheral blood mononuclear cells (PBMCs), obtained at baseline. All receptors derive from a human donor with classical Hodgkin lymphoma.

This chain links TRBV11-2 with TRBJ1-2, with D possibly TRBD1 on 5 matching bases. Germline-derived CDR1 and CDR2 are SGHAT and FQNNGV. V gave up 7 bases and J gave up 4 bases, with 19 bases separating them. This CDR3 is built from 15 residues. The CDR3 DNA reads TGTGCCAGCACCCCACTCGACAGCGAATCCTATGGCTACACCTTC. Its translation is CASTPLDSESYGYTF.

Turning to this clone: An end of the junction does not agree with germline; a read error may underlie this. The chain links TRBV7-2 to TRBJ2-1, with TRBD2 identical over 7 bases. The CDR3 is 13 amino acids. Per the germline V gene, CDR1 is SGHTA and CDR2 is FQGNSA. The CDR3 spells CASSLDPSGQALF. CDR3 nucleotides: TGTGCCAGCAGCTTAGATCCTAGCGGACAAGCTCTCTTC.

V and J are TRBV28 and TRBJ1-2, with D possibly matching TRBD1 (6 bases). With 4 bases removed from V and 4 bases from J, the gap between germline ends came to 16 bases. The CDR3 runs 15 residues. Germline CDR1 and CDR2: MDHEN and SYDVKM. The CDR3 sequence: CASSSTGGAGYGYTF. The CDR3 DNA sequence: TGTGCCAGCAGTTCTACCGGGGGCGCGGGCTATGGCTACACCTTC.

The V gene is TRBV5-1, the J gene TRBJ2-1, with 7 bases identical to TRBD2. Germline V gene sequence: CDR1 SGHRS, CDR2 YFSETQ. After removal of 0 bases from V and 2 bases from J, the junction contained 5 bases not matched to a gene. This CDR3 is built from 16 residues. This CDR3 is CASSLVAGEPYNEQFF. The DNA for the CDR3 is TGCGCCAGCAGCTTGGTCGCGGGAGAGCCCTACAATGAGCAGTTCTTC.

The V gene is TRBV5-1, the J gene TRBJ2-3, with D possibly being TRBD1 (5 bases). Germline values: CDR1 SGHRS, CDR2 YFSETQ. Trimming cost V 4 bases and J 8 bases, with 11 bases left between them. The CDR3 consists of 12 residues. CDR3 coding DNA: TGCGCCAGCAGCCAAGAGGACACTACGCAGTATTTT. Its protein is CASSQEDTTQYF. The variable domain in full, completed from reference TRBV5-1 and TRBJ2-3, reads KAGVTQTPRYLIKTRGQQVTLSCSPISGHRSVSWYQQTPGQGLQFLFEYFSETQRNKGNFPGRFSGRQFSNSRSEMNVSTLELGDSALYLCASSQEDTTQYFGPGTRLTVL.

The chain joins TRBV2 to TRBJ2-1; 11 nucleotides match TRBD2. Germline V gene lookup returns CDR1 SNHLY and CDR2 FYNNEI. The CDR3 runs 19 residues. V was pared by 0 bases and J by 2 bases, with 9 bases of the junction left unmatched. In nucleotides, the CDR3 is TGTGCCAGCAGTGAAGCAGCACTAGCGGGAGCTGGGACCTACAATGAGCAGTTCTTC. The encoded protein is CASSEAALAGAGTYNEQFF.